This TCR beta chain is from a study of T cells after yellow fever vaccination. Study-wide results and caveats: Reappearance after the booster was observed for most primary-vaccination clones (roughly 97% CD4, about 91% CD8). Overlap between CD4 and CD8 compartments was detected for a small share of clonotypes.

The ends lost 8 bases at V and 4 bases at J; junction bases unmatched: 8. The V gene's germline CDR1 is LNHDA and CDR2 SQIVND (reference sequence). The CDR3 sequence is 15 residues long. This clonotype was found many times. Antigen specificity is unknown. Each CDR3 protein gets one entry after TCRdb re-called the 5' RACE reads with MiXCR. The sample lists 500,000 to 650,000 distinct CDR3 sequences; about a sixth were seen once. The sequence came from a man between 18 and 35 years old who received the YFV17D yellow fever vaccine. This material consisted of PBMCs, taken 4 to 6 days after the first yellow fever vaccination. The chain has TRBV19 and TRBJ2-3; the match to TRBD1 covers 11 bases. CDR3 protein: CASRSGQGVPDTQYF. The DNA of the CDR3 is TGTGCCAGTCGATCGGGACAGGGGGTGCCAGATACGCAGTATTTT.